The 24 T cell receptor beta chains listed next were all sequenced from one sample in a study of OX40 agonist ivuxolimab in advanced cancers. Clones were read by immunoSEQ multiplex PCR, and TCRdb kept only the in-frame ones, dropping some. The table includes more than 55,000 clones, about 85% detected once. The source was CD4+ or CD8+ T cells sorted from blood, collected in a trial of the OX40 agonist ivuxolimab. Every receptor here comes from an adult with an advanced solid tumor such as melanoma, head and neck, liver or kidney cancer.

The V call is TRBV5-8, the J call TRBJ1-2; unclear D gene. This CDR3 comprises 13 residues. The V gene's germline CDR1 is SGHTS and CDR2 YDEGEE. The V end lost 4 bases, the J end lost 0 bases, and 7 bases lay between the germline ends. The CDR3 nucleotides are TGTGCCAGCAGCATTGCTTCTAACTATGGCTACACCTTC. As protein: CASSIASNYGYTF.

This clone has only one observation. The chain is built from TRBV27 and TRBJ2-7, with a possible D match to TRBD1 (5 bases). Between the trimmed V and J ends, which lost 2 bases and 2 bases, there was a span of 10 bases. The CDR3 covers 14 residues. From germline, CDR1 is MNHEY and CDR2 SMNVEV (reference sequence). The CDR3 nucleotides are TGTGCCAGCAGTTTAATGTGGGGCACCTACGAGCAGTACTTC. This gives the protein CASSLMWGTYEQYF.

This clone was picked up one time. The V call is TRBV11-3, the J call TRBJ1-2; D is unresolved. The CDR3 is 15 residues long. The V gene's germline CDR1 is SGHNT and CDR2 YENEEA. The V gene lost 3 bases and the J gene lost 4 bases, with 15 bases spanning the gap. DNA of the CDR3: TGTGCCAGCAGCTTTCACCCTATAAGGACCTATGGCTACACCTTC. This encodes CASSFHPIRTYGYTF.

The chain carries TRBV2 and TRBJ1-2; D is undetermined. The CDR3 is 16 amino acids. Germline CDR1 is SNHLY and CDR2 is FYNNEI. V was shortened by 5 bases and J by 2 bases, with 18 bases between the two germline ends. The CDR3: CASSPILSASNYGYTF. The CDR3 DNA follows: TGTGCCAGCAGTCCTATCCTATCCGCTTCAAACTATGGCTACACCTTC.

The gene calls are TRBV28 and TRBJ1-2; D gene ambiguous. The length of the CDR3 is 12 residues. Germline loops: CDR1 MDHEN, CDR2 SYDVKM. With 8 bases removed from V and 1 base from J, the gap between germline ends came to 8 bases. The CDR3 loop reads CASRVLNYGYTF. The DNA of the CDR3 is TGTGCCAGCCGGGTCCTTAACTATGGCTACACCTTC.

The CDR3 loop reads CASSFQGATEAFF. The CDR3, as DNA: TGCGCCAGCAGCTTCCAGGGGGCGACTGAAGCTTTCTTT. This rearrangement joins TRBV5-1 to TRBJ1-1; 8 bases map to TRBD1. J lost 5 bases, V lost 2 bases, and 2 bases had no gene match. Germline V lookup: CDR1 SGHRS, CDR2 YFSETQ. This CDR3 is 13 amino acids long.

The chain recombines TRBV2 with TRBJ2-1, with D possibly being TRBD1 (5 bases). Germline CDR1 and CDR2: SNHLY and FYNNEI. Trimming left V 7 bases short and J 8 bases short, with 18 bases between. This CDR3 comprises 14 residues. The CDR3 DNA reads TGTGCCAGCAAGAGCTCAGGGCTCGGCGATGAGCAGTTCTTC. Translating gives CASKSSGLGDEQFF.

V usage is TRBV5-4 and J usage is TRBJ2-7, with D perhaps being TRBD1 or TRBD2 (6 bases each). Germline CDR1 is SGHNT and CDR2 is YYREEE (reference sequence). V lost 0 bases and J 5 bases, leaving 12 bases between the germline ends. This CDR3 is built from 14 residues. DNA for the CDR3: TGTGCCAGCAGCTTGGATTGGGGGGCCGACGAGCAGTACTTC. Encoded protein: CASSLDWGADEQYF.

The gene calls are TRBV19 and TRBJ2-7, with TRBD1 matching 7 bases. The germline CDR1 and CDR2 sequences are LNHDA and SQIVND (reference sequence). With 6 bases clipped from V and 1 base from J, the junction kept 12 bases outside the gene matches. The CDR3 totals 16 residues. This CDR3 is CASRRSGTAPSYEQYF. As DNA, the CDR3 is TGTGCCAGTAGGCGTTCCGGGACAGCCCCTTCCTACGAGCAGTACTTC.

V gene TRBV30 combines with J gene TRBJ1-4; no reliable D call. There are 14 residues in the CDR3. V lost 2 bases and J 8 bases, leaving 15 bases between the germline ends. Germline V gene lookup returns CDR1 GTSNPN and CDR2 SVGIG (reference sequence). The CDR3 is CAWSLDTSGEKLFF. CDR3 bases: TGTGCCTGGAGTTTAGACACCTCGGGGGAAAAACTGTTTTTT.

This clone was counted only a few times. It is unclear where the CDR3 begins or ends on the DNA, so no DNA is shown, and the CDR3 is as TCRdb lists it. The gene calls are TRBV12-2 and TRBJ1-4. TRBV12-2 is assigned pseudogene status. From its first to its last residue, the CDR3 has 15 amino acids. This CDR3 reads CASRAGRGAKEKLFF.

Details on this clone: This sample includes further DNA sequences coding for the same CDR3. The CDR3 bases are TGTGCCAGCAGTGAAGAAGAGACCCAGTACTTC. Translated, it gives CASSEEETQYF. The chain links TRBV2 to TRBJ2-5; the D is unclear. V was trimmed by 1 base and J by 3 bases, leaving 0 bases between them. Germline values: CDR1 SNHLY, CDR2 FYNNEI. The CDR3 spans 11 residues.

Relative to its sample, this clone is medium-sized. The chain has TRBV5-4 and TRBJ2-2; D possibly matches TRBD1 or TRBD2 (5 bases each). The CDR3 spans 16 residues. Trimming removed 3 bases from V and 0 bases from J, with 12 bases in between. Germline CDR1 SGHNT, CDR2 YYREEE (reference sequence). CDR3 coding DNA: TGTGCCAGCAGCTCCCGGTTGGGGGCGAACACCGGGGAGCTGTTTTTT. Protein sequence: CASSSRLGANTGELFF.

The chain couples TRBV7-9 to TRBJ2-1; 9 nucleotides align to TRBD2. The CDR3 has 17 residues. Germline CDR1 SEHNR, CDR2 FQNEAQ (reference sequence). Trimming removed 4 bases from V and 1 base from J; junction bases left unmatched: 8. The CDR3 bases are TGTGCCAGCAGCTCACATCGCGGGAGGGGGTCCTACAATGAGCAGTTCTTC. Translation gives CASSSHRGRGSYNEQFF.

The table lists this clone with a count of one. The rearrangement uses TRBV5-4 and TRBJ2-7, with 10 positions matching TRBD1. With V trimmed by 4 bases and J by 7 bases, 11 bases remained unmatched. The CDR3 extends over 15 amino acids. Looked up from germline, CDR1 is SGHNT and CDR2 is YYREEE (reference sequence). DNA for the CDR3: TGTGCCAGCAGCCCGTCGACAGGGGGCAAAGGGGAGCAGTACTTC. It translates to CASSPSTGGKGEQYF.

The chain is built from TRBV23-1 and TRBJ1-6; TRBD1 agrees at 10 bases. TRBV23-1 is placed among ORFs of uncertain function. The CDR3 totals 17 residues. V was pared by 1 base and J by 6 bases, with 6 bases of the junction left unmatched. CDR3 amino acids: CASSQLRQGAVNSPLHF. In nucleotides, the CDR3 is TGCGCCAGCAGTCAATTGAGACAGGGGGCGGTTAATTCACCCCTCCACTTT.

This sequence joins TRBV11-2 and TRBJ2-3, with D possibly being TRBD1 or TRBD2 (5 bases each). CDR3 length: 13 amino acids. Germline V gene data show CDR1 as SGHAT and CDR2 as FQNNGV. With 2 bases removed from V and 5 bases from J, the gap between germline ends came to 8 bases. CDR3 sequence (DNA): TGTGCCAGCAGCTTACGAGGGGAAGATACGCAGTATTTT. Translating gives CASSLRGEDTQYF.

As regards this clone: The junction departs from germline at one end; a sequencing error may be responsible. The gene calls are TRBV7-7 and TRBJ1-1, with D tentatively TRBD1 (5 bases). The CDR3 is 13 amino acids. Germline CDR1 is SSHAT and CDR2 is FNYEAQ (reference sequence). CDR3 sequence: CASSLTENTEAFF. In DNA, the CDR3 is TGTGCTAGCAGCCTGACAGAGAACACTGAAGCTTTCTTT.

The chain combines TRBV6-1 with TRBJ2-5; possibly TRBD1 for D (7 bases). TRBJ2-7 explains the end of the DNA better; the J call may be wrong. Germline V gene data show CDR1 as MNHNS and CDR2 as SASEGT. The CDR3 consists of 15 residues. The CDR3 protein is CASSEISGGPNEQYF. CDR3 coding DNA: TGTGCCAGCAGTGAAATTTCAGGGGGGCCTAACGAGCAGTACTTC.

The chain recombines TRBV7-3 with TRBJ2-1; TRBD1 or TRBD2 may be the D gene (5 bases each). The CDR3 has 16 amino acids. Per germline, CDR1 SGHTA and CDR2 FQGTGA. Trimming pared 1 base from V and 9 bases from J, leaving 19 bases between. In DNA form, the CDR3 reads TGTGCCAGCAGCTTAAACTTTGGACTCGGGGCGGGTGAGCAGTTCTTC. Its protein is CASSLNFGLGAGEQFF.

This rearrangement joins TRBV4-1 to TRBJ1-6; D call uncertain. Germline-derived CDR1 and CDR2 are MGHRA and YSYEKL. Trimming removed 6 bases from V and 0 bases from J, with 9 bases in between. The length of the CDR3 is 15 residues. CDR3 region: CASRGVSSYNSPLHF. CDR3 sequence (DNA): TGCGCCAGCAGGGGAGTGAGCTCCTATAATTCACCCCTCCACTTT.

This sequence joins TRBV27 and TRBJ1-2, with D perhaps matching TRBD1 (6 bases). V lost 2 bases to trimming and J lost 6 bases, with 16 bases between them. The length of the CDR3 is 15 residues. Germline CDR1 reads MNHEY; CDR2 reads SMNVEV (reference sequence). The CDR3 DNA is TGTGCCAGCAGTTTAAACTCACACTACAGGGATGGCTACACCTTC. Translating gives CASSLNSHYRDGYTF.

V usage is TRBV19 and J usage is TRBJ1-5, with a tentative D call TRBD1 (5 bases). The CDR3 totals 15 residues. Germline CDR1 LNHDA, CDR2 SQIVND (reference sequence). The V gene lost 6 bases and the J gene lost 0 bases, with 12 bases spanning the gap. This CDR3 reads CASRRPGSSNQPQHF. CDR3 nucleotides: TGTGCCAGTAGGCGTCCAGGGTCTAGCAATCAGCCCCAGCATTTT.

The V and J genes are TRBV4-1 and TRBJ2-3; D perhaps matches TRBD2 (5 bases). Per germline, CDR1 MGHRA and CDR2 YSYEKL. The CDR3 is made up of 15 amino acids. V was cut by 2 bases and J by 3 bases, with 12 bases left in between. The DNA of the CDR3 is TGCGCCAGCAGCCAATCCGGGATGGGGACAGATACGCAGTATTTT. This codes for CASSQSGMGTDTQYF.